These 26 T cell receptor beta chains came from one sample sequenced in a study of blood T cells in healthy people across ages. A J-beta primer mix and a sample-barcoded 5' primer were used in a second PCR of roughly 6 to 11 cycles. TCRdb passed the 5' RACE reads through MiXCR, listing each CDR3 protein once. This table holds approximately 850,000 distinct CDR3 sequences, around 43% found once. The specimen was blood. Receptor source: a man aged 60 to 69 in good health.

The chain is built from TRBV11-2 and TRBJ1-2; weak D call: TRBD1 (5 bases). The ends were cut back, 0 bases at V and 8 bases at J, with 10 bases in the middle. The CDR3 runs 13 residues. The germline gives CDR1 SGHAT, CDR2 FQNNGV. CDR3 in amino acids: CASSLDPRGGYTF. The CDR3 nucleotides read TGTGCCAGCAGCTTAGATCCCCGGGGCGGCTACACCTTC.

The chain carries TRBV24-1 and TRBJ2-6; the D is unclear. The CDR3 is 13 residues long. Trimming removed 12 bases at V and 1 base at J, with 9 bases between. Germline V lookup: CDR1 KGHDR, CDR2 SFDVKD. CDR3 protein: CAPWASGANVLTF. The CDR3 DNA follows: TGTGCCCCCTGGGCTTCTGGGGCCAACGTCCTGACTTTC.

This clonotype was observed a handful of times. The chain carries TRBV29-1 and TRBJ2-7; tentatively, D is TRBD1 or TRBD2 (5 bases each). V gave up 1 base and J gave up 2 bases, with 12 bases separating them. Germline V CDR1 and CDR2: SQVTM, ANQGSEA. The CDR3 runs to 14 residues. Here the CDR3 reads CSVEASGTPYEQYF. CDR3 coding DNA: TGCAGCGTTGAAGCCTCGGGGACCCCCTACGAGCAGTACTTC.

Here the CDR3 reads CASSLEGNWYQPQHF. DNA for the CDR3: TGTGCCAGCAGCCTGGAGGGGAATTGGTATCAGCCCCAGCATTTT. The chain uses TRBV5-5 and TRBJ1-5; possible D gene TRBD1, 5 bases. This CDR3 is 15 amino acids long. Germline assignment: CDR1 SGHKS and CDR2 YYEKEE (reference sequence). The V end was cut by 4 bases, the J end by 5 bases, with 16 bases between. The full variable domain, in which reference TRBV5-5 and TRBJ1-5 provide the parts outside the CDR3, is DAGVTQSPTHLIKTRGQQVTLRCSPISGHKSVSWYQQVLGQGPQFIFQYYEKEERGRGNFPDRFSARQFPNYSSELNVNALLLGDSALYLCASSLEGNWYQPQHFGDGTRLSIL.

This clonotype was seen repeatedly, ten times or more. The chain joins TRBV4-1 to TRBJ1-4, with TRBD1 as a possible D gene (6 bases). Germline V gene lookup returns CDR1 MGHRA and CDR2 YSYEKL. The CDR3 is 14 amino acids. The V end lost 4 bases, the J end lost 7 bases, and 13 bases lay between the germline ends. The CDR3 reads CASSPGVEAEKLFF. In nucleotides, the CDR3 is TGCGCCAGCAGCCCAGGGGTAGAAGCTGAAAAACTGTTTTTT.

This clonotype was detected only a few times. DNA for the CDR3: TGTGCCAGCAGCCAAAGCAGGGCCCCCGATACGCAGTATTTT. Translating it yields CASSQSRAPDTQYF. The chain links TRBV14 to TRBJ2-3; tentative D call: TRBD1 (5 bases). This CDR3 is 14 amino acids long. Trimming removed 2 bases at V and 6 bases at J, with 12 bases between. CDR1 SGHDN and CDR2 FVKESK come from the germline V gene.

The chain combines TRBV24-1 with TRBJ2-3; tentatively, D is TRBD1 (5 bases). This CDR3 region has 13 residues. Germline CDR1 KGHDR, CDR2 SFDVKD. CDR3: CAAGNEGLDTQYF. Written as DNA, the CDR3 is TGTGCGGCAGGGAATGAAGGTTTAGATACGCAGTATTTT.

The CDR3 coding sequence is TGTGCCAGTAGTATCTTGGATCGCCAAGAGACCCAGTACTTC. Its protein product is CASSILDRQETQYF. The chain couples TRBV19 to TRBJ2-5, with D uncertain. The CDR3 has 14 residues. Trimming pared 3 bases from V and 1 base from J, leaving 9 bases between. Looked up from germline, CDR1 is LNHDA and CDR2 is SQIVND (reference sequence).

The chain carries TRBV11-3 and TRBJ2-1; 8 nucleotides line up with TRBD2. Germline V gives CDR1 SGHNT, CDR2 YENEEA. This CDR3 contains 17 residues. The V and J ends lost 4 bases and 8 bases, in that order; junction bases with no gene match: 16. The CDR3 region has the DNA TGTGCCAGCAGCTCTAGGGGGGGCGGGGGGCGTTCCTATGAGCAGTTCTTC. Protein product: CASSSRGGGGRSYEQFF. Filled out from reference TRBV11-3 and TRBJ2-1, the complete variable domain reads EAGVVQSPRYKIIEKKQPVAFWCNPISGHNTLYWYLQNLGQGPELLIRYENEEAVDDSQLPKDRFSAERLKGVDSTLKIQPAELGDSAVYLCASSSRGGGGRSYEQFFGPGTRLTVL.

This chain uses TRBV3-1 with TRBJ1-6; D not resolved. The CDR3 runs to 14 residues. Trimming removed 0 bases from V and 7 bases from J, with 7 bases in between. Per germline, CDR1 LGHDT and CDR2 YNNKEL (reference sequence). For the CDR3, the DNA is TGTGCCAGCAGCCAAGAGTTTGGGAATTCACCCCTCCACTTT. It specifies CASSQEFGNSPLHF.

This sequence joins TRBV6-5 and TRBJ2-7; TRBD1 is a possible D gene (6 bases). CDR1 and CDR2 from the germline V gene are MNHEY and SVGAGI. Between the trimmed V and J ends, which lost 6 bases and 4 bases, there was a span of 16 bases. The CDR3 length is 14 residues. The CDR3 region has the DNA TGTGCCAGCAGACTACGACCACAGGGTTACGAGCAGTACTTC. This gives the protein CASRLRPQGYEQYF.

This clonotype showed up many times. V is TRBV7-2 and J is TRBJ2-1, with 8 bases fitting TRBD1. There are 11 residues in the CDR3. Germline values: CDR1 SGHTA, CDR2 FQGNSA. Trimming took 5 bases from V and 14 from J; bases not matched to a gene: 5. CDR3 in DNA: TGTGCCAGCAGCACAGGGGGTAGCGAGTTCTTC. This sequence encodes CASSTGGSEFF.

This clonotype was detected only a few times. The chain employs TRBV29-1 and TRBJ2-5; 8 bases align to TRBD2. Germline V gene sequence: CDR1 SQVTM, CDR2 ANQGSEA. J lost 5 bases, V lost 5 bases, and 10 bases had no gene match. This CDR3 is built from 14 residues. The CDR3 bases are TGCAGCGTTCGACGGGGGGGCCGGGGCGAGACCCAGTACTTC. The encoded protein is CSVRRGGRGETQYF.

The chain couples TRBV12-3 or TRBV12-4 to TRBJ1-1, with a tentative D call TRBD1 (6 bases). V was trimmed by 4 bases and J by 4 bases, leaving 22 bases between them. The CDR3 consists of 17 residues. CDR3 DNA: TGTGCCAGCAGTTCGCAAATAAGACAGGAAAGGATCACTGAAGCTTTCTTT. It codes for CASSSQIRQERITEAFF.

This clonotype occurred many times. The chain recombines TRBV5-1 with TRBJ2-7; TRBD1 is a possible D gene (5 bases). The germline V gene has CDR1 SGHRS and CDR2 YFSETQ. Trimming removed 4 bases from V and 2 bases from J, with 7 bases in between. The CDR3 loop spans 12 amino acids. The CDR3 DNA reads TGCGCCAGCAGCCCGGACACCTACGAGCAGTACTTC. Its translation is CASSPDTYEQYF.

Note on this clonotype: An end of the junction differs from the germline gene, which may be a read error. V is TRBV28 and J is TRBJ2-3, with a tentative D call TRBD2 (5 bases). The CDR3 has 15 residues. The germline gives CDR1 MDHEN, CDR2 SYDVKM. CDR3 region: CASNLSGRSTDTQYF. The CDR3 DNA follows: TGTGCCAGCAATTTATCGGGGAGATCCACAGATACGCAGTATTTT.

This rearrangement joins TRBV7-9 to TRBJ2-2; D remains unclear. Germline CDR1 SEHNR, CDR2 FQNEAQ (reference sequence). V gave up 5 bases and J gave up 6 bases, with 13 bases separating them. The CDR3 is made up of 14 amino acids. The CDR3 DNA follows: TGTGCCAGCAGCGGAATACCAAGTGCCGGGGAGCTGTTTTTT. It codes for CASSGIPSAGELFF.

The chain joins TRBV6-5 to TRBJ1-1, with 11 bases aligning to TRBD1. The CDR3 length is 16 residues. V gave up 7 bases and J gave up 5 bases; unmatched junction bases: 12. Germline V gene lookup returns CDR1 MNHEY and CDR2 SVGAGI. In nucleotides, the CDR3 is TGTGCCAGCAAGGTTTTCGGGACAGGGGGGGGAACTGAAGCTTTCTTT. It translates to CASKVFGTGGGTEAFF.

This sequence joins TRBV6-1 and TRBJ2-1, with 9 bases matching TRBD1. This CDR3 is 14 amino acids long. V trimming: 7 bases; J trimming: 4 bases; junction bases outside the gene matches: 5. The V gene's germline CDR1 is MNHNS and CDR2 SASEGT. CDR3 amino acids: CASKGTGTYNEQFF. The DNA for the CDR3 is TGTGCCAGCAAAGGGACAGGGACATACAATGAGCAGTTCTTC.

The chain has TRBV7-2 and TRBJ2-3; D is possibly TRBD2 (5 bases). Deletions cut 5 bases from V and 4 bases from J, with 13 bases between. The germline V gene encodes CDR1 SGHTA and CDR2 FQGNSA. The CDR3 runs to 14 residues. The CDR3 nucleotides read TGTGCCAGCAGCGTGGCGGGTAAGGCAGATACGCAGTATTTT. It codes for CASSVAGKADTQYF.

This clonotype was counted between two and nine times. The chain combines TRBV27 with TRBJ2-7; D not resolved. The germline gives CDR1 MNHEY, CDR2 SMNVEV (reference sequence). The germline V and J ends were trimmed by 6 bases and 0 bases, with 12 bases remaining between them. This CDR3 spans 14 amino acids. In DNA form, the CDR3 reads TGTGCCAGCAGGAGTAGTTGGGACTCCTACGAGCAGTACTTC. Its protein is CASRSSWDSYEQYF.

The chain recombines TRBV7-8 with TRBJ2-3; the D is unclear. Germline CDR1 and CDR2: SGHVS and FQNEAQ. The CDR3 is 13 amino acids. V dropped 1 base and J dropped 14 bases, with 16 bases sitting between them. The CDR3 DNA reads TGTGCCAGCAGCTTAGTCTGGTTGGCCGAACTGTATTTT. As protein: CASSLVWLAELYF.

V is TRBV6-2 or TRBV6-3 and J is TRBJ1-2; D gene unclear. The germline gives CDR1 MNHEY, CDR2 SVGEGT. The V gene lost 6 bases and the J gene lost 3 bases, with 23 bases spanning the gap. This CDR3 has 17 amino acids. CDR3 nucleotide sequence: TGTGCCAGCAGCCCACTGGGTTCATTGGTATTTGACTATGGCTACACCTTC. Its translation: CASSPLGSLVFDYGYTF.

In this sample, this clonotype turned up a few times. The CDR3 here is CASSLGGDAGTQYF. Written as DNA, the CDR3 is TGCGCCAGCAGCCTCGGCGGGGACGCAGGGACCCAGTACTTC. The chain links TRBV4-1 to TRBJ2-4; maybe TRBD2 (6 bases). The closer fit of TRBJ2-5 to the DNA end suggests the J call may be wrong. CDR1 is MGHRA, CDR2 YSYEKL, per germline. The CDR3 contains 14 residues.

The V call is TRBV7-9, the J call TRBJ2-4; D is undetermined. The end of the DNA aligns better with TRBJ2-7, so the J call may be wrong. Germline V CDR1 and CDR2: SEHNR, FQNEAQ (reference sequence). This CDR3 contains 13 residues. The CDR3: CASSPSTGDEQYF. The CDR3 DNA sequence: TGTGCCAGCAGCCCCTCTACGGGTGACGAGCAGTACTTC.

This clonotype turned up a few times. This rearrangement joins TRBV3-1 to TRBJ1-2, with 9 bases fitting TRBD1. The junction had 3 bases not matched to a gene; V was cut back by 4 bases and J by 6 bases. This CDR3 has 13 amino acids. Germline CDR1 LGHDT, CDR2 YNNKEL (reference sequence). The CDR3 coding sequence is TGTGCCAGCAGCCCTACAGGGGGCGATGGCTACACCTTC. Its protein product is CASSPTGGDGYTF.